This T cell receptor (beta chain) was sequenced in a study of blood T cells in healthy people across ages (dated by TCRdb to between 2014 and 2016). About the investigation overall: In model experiments, template switching captured roughly one uniquely barcoded TCR beta cDNA molecule for every two T cells. The donors were divided into four age groups: young (average around 16 years), middle-aged (under 40), aged (approximately 62) and long-lived (82). The study measured age-related changes in TCR beta repertoire diversity using deep sequencing normalized with unique cDNA molecular identifiers. Donors of different ages were randomly distributed across sequencing lanes to avoid experimental bias. The study analyzed two additional independent replicas of 1 million unique cDNA reads from the same blood draw for two donors, one aged 18 to 30 and one aged 80 or older.

Sequences LGHNA (CDR1) and YSLEER (CDR2) are obtained from the germline V gene. From the cysteine up to the phenylalanine, the CDR3 has a length of 14 residues. Just CDR3 DNA is preserved here, 42 bases in frame from base 1. V lost 0 bases and J lost 3 bases; the stretch between them is 9 bases long. As for this clonotype: Its antigen has not been determined. Qualities for individual bases were not recorded, and no much larger clone is one base off.

The study at large found these results: The CMV infection status of donors was not known, potentially confounding age-related changes in expanded clonotypes. Observed TCR beta diversity per million T cells fell roughly linearly with age, and a significant reduction was already apparent by age roughly 40. Estimates of total diversity from one million sequenced T cells were regarded as lower bounds and underestimates. Compared with the aged group, the long-lived group had more naive CD4+ T cells, fewer expanded clones and increased TCR diversity, suggesting age selection. Because profiling used bulk unsorted PBMCs, naive and antigen-experienced compartments could not be compared conclusively. A strong correlation was found between observed TCR beta diversity and the percentage of naive T cells measured by flow cytometry.

The donors were 40 or so Caucasian individuals from Russia, aged 6 to 90 years, who were systemically healthy. About 10 milliliters of peripheral blood were collected from each donor into EDTA-treated Vacutainer tubes. Ficoll-Paque density-gradient centrifugation was used to isolate PBMCs, with at least 6.5 million per sample. Trizol reagent was used to extract total RNA from PBMCs, with at least 6 micrograms per sample. For every donor, flow cytometry on a PBMC aliquot measured the percentage of naive CD45RAhigh/CD27high T cells. Library creation used 5' RACE. Sequenced using an Illumina HiSeq 2500. A second PCR of about 7 to 12 cycles was performed with a sample-barcoded 5' primer and a J-beta primer mix. A unique molecular identifier was introduced onto each TCR beta cDNA molecule by a template-switch 5' adaptor carrying 12 random nucleotides. At least 2.5 million CDR3-containing paired-end reads were obtained from each sample. All of the RNA was converted into first-strand cDNA using the Mint cDNA synthesis kit, with a TRBC-specific oligonucleotide serving as the primer. Following uracil-DNA glycosylase treatment, all cDNA underwent a first 18-cycle PCR with the universal primers M1SS and BC2_uni_R. In the original analysis: For normalization, 1 million high-quality reads were randomly selected from each sample, with every read carrying a distinct molecular identifier. Instead of being binned into consensus sequences, reads with shared molecular identifiers were discarded. MiTCR, run with a Q25 quality threshold and the strictest error-elimination algorithm, handled CDR3 identification, clonotype clustering and error correction. Lower-bound total TCR beta diversity was estimated with a nonparametric unseen species model using Euler transformation. The public reads were reanalyzed by TCRdb: fastp trimming at Q25, MiXCR alignment, in-frame beta chains only. Rows are combined by CDR3 protein, so each entry shows the most common genes and DNA. The V and J calls were not made by the authors but by TCRdb's processing. The sample yields about 600,000 distinct CDR3 sequences; 45% to 55% were counted once. Around 23% of the sample belongs to the ten largest clones.

The sample comprised blood. Rearrangement joined TRBV4-3 to TRBJ2-7, with the D gene uncertain. The TCR sequence derives from a man older than 75 in good health. The DNA is as follows: TGCGCCAGCAGCCAAGATCTTGGGCTCTACGAGCAGTACTTC. Its amino acids are CASSQDLGLYEQYF.